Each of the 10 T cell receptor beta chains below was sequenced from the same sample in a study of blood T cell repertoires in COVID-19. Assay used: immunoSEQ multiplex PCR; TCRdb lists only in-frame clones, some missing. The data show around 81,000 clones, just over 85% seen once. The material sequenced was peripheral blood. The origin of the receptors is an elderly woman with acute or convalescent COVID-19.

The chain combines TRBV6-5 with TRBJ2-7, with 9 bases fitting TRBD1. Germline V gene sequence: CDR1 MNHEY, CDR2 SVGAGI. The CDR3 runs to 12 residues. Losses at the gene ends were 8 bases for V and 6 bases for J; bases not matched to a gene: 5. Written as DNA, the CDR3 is TGTGCCAGCGGGTGGACAGGGGTCGAGCAGTACTTC. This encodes CASGWTGVEQYF.

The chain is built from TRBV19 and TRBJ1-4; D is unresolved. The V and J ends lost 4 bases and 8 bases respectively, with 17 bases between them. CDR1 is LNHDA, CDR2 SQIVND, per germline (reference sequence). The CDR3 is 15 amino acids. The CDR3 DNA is TGTGCCAGTAGTACCCAGGCGCCGGTCGCGGAAAAACTGTTTTTT. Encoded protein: CASSTQAPVAEKLFF. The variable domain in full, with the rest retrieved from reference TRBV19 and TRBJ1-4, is DGGITQSPKYLFRKEGQNVTLSCEQNLNHDAMYWYRQDPGQGLRLIYYSQIVNDFQKGDIAEGYSVSREKKESFPLTVTSAQKNPTAFYLCASSTQAPVAEKLFFGSGTQLSVL.

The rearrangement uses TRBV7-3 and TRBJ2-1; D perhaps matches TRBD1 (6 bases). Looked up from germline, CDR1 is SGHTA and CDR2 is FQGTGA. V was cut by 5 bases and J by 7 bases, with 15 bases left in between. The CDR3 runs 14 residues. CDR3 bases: TGTGCCAGCAGCCTCTCCAGGGGTCAGAATGAGCAGTTCTTC. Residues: CASSLSRGQNEQFF.

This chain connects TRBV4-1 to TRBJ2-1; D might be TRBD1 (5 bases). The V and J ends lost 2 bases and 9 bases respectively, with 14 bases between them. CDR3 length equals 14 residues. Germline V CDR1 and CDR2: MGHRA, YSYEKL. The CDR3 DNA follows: TGCGCCAGCAGCCAACTCCAGGGCGGCGGTGAGCAGTTCTTC. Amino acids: CASSQLQGGGEQFF.

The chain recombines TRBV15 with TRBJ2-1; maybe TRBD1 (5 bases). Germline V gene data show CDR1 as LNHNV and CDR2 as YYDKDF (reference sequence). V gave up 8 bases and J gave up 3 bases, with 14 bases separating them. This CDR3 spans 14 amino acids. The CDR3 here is CATRLGRGYNEQFF. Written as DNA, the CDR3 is TGTGCCACCCGCCTAGGAAGGGGCTACAATGAGCAGTTCTTC.

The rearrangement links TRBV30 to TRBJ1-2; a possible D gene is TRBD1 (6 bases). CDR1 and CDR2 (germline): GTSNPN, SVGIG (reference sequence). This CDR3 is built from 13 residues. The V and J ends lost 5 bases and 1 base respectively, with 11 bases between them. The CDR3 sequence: CAWGGTSNYGYTF. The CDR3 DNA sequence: TGTGCCTGGGGCGGGACAAGTAACTATGGCTACACCTTC.

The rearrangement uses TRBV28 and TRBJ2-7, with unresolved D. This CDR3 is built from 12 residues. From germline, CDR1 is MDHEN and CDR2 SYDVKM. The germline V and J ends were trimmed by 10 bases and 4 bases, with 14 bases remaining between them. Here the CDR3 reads CATSLGPYEQYF. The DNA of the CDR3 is TGTGCCACCTCGCTGGGCCCGTACGAGCAGTACTTC.

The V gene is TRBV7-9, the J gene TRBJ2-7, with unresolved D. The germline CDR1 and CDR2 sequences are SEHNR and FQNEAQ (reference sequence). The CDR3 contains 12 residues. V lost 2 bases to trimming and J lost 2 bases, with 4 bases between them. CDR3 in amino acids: CASSLSAYEQYF. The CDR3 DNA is TGTGCCAGCAGCTTATCAGCCTACGAGCAGTACTTC.

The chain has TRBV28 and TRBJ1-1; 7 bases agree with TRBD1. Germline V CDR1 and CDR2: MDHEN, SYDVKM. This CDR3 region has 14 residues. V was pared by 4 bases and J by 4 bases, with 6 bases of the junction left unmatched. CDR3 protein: CASSSEGARTEAFF. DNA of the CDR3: TGTGCCAGCAGTTCCGAGGGGGCGCGCACTGAAGCTTTCTTT. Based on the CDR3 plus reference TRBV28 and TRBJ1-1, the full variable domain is DVKVTQSSRYLVKRTGEKVFLECVQDMDHENMFWYRQDPGLGLRLIYFSYDVKMKEKGDIPEGYSVSREKKERFSLILESASTNQTSMYLCASSSEGARTEAFFGQGTRLTVV.

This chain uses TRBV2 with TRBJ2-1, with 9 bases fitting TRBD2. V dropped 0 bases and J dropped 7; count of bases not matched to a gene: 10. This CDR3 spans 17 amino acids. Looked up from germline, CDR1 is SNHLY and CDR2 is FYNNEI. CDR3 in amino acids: CASSEAWGSGSGNEQFF. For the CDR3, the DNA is TGTGCCAGCAGTGAAGCCTGGGGTAGCGGGAGTGGAAATGAGCAGTTCTTC.